This T cell receptor (beta chain) derives from a study of CD8+ T cells in alopecia areata. In its sample, this clone was seen a few times. Trimming cost V 6 bases and J 3 bases, with 12 bases left between them. The CDR3 runs to 13 residues. Germline V gives CDR1 MDHEN, CDR2 SYDVKM. Sequencing used cDNA as its template, made by extracting RNA and reverse transcribing it. Profiling relied on immunoSEQ multiplex PCR, and the TCRdb table lists in-frame clones only, not all of them. The sample includes roughly 150,000 clones, around 50% of them seen just once. The sequences come from CD8+ T cells sorted from blood, collected at week 0. The chain joins TRBV28 to TRBJ2-7; no clear D gene. This receptor was taken from a human donor with alopecia areata. The CDR3 loop is CASRDRVNYEQYF. The CDR3 DNA follows: TGTGCCAGCAGGGATAGGGTGAACTACGAGCAGTACTTC.